The 5 T cell receptor beta chains in this list originate from one sample, sequenced in a study of T cell responses to AZD1222 COVID-19 vaccine. Sequencing used immunoSEQ multiplex PCR; TCRdb keeps in-frame clones, though not all of them. The table shows about 84,000 clones, with roughly 85% occurring only once. Material: peripheral blood, obtained 28 days after the second AZD1222 dose. These receptors came from an adult who received the AZD1222 COVID-19 vaccine.

This chain uses TRBV20-1 with TRBJ1-5; D remains unclear. Germline CDR1 reads DFQATT; CDR2 reads SNEGSKA (reference sequence). The CDR3 has 12 residues. V lost 3 bases, J lost 4 bases, and 7 bases lay in between. DNA of the CDR3: TGCAGTGCTAGTTTGCCTAATCAGCCCCAGCATTTT. Its protein is CSASLPNQPQHF.

The chain carries TRBV5-6 and TRBJ2-7; the match to TRBD2 covers 11 bases. CDR1 is SGHDT and CDR2 is YYEEEE in the germline V gene. CDR3 size: 14 residues. J gave up 5 bases and V 7 bases, and 8 bases lay outside the gene matches. The CDR3: CASRTSGSSNEQYF. DNA of the CDR3: TGTGCCAGCCGAACTAGCGGGAGTTCCAACGAGCAGTACTTC.

The J gene is TRBJ1-2, the V gene TRBV7-9; the D gene is possibly TRBD1 (6 bases). The ends were cut back, 6 bases at V and 0 bases at J, with 26 bases in the middle. Germline CDR1 reads SEHNR; CDR2 reads FQNEAQ (reference sequence). CDR3 length: 19 residues. The CDR3 sequence is CASSSRRLTGLRANYGYTF. CDR3 DNA: TGTGCCAGCAGTTCACGGAGACTCACAGGGTTGAGGGCTAACTATGGCTACACCTTC.

The chain recombines TRBV6-5 with TRBJ1-3; weak D call: TRBD1 (5 bases). The length of the CDR3 is 14 residues. Germline CDR1 reads MNHEY; CDR2 reads SVGAGI. CDR3 sequence (DNA): TGTGCTAGTCAGGGAAGGGTCTCTGGAAACACCATATATTTT. The encoded protein is CASQGRVSGNTIYF.

In its sample, this clone was seen a few times. The gene calls are TRBV2 and TRBJ1-1; D not resolved. The CDR3 totals 15 residues. The germline V and J ends were trimmed by 1 base and 3 bases, with 12 bases remaining between them. CDR1 SNHLY and CDR2 FYNNEI come from the germline V gene. As DNA, the CDR3 is TGTGCCAGCAGTGAAGATGAGAGCGCGTACACTGAAGCTTTCTTT. Translating it yields CASSEDESAYTEAFF.